This TCR beta chain was recorded in a study of post-analysis software for immune sequencing data. The overall study: Patients had relapsing-remitting, secondary progressive or progressive-relapsing multiple sclerosis; some lacked subtype. Study results and caveats: Relative to controls, patients had five TRBV segments at higher frequency, with TRBV5-6, TRBV5-1 and TRBV20-1 among these.

Points on this clonotype: Its antigen is currently unknown.

Built from TCR beta cDNA, the libraries had unique molecular identifiers in them. Input amounts of roughly 0.9 to 10 million T cells were used. These gave some 500,000 cDNA molecules, so each molecule approximated one T cell. TCRdb recomputed calls from the PCR reads with MiXCR, one row per CDR3 protein. This sample carries about 680,000 distinct CDR3 sequences, approximately 60% of them seen once, and the ten largest clones take about 11%. In germline, CDR1 is PRHDT, CDR2 FYEKMQ (reference sequence). V was cut by 3 bases and J by 4 bases, with 15 bases left in between. CDR3 length: 15 amino acids. The source of this sequence is a girl aged 2-10 years with multiple sclerosis. The rearrangement links TRBV13 to TRBJ1-2; D is ambiguous. The sample was blood. CDR3 loop: CASSFLPGAAYGYTF. The CDR3 DNA reads as TGTGCCAGCAGCTTTTTGCCAGGAGCGGCCTATGGCTACACCTTC. The variable domain in full, completed from reference TRBV13 and TRBJ1-2, reads AAGVIQSPRHLIKEKRETATLKCYPIPRHDTVYWYQQGPGQDPQFLISFYEKMQSDKGSIPDRFSAQQFSDYHSELNMSSLELGDSALYFCASSFLPGAAYGYTFGSGTRLTVV.